Detailed here is one T cell receptor (beta chain). The antigen is unknown. Assay used: immunoSEQ multiplex PCR; TCRdb lists only in-frame clones, some missing. There are tens of thousands of clones in the sample; approximately 85% occur only once, and about 0.42% lies in the top ten. At baseline, cycle 4 day 1, and cycle 7 day 1, blood was sampled. This sample is part of a study of OX40 agonist ivuxolimab in advanced cancers. Study details: Ivuxolimab, an antibody that agonizes OX40 (CD134), was administered to the patients.

Findings and caveats of the study: It was also the case that some nonresponders had low normalized T-cell clonal expansion.

CDR3 size: 14 residues. V was cut by 2 bases and J by 6 bases, with 14 bases left in between. Germline V gene sequence: CDR1 MNHNY, CDR2 SVGAGI (reference sequence). The specimen comprised CD4+ or CD8+ T cells sorted from blood, sampled in a trial of the OX40 agonist ivuxolimab. The chain employs TRBV6-6 and TRBJ2-7, with D unresolved. The TCR was taken from an adult with an advanced solid tumor such as melanoma, head and neck, liver or kidney cancer. CDR3 protein: CASSYLDSSGEQYF. The DNA for the CDR3 is TGTGCCAGCAGTTACCTAGACTCCTCCGGCGAGCAGTACTTC.